This TCR beta chain was sequenced in a study of shared clonotypes between healthy human individuals. Study overall: The study used three CD4 naive, three CD4 memory, two CD8 naive and one CD8 memory plate per donor.

Sequencing used immunoSEQ multiplex PCR; TCRdb keeps in-frame clones, though not all of them. The sample lists around 510,000 clones, 90% to 96% occurring once. The CDR3 is 14 residues long. The V end lost 1 base, the J end lost 4 bases, and 10 bases lay between the germline ends. Germline assignment: CDR1 KGHSH and CDR2 LQKENI. The chain employs TRBV18 and TRBJ1-1; D is possibly TRBD1 (5 bases). The receptor's source is a woman in her 30s in good health. Sequenced input: naive CD4+ T cells sorted from blood. The subset was: CD45RA+ positively selected. The CDR3 loop reads CASSPQGTGTEAFF. The CDR3 coding sequence is TGTGCCAGCTCACCACAGGGGACGGGCACTGAAGCTTTCTTT.